Sequencing of this T cell receptor beta chain was carried out in a study of a mutant IDH1 vaccine in newly diagnosed glioma. Study-wide background: Treated patients showed a male proportion of roughly 62%, a female proportion of around 40%, and a mean age of roughly 40 years.

General study points: Pseudoprogression showed no apparent link to changes in top peripheral T cell clonotypes.

Time point here: week 11, during vaccination. The investigators gave 300 ug of mutant IDH1 20-mer peptide in each vaccine dose, together with topical imiquimod. Every donor had a new WHO grade 3 or 4 astrocytoma that was IDH1-mutant, with loss of nuclear ATRX. In the case of this clone: As yet, its antigen is unknown.

TCRdb keeps only in-frame clones here, not all; method: immunoSEQ multiplex PCR. The sample lists 55,000 to 65,000 clones, roughly four fifths occurring once. Sample: PBMCs, taken from a glioma patient whose treatment included an IDH1 peptide vaccine. The sequence derives from a man aged 25 to 45 with glioma.

In DNA form, the CDR3 reads TGTGCCAGCAGTTCGGGGCAGGGAACGACTGAAGCTTTCTTT. It specifies CASSSGQGTTEAFF. V and J are TRBV6-5 and TRBJ1-1; weak D call: TRBD1 (5 bases). V was clipped by 4 bases and J by 5 bases, with 14 bases between them. The germline V gene has CDR1 MNHEY and CDR2 SVGAGI. CDR3 length equals 14 residues.